What follows describes a single T cell receptor beta chain. Its cognate antigen is unknown. The data stem from a study of T cell responses to AZD1222 COVID-19 vaccine. In the study overall: Second-dose intervals near 4 or 12 weeks were combined. General study findings and limits: The donors showed a predominance of white British ancestry and of females, with possible underestimation of clonal diversity. Baseline seropositives among AZD1222 recipients totaled only 6 or 7. Researchers report vaccine-associated CD4 TCRs spanning spike, with dominance at 160-218 and 743-854.

CDR3 length: 12 residues. The germline V gene encodes CDR1 SQVTM and CDR2 ANQGSEA. Unmatched junction bases numbered 2, after V lost 4 bases and J lost 7 bases. This table comes from immunoSEQ multiplex PCR, and its TCRdb copy is limited to in-frame clones, with some not included. The data hold around 180,000 clones, with over 75% observed a single time. V usage is TRBV29-1 and J usage is TRBJ2-1, with 9 bases fitting TRBD1. The receptor's source is an adult in good health. The input for sequencing was peripheral blood, taken on day 0 of AZD1222 vaccination. CDR3 residues: CSVGDRVNEQFF. Written as DNA, the CDR3 is TGCAGCGTTGGGGACAGGGTTAATGAGCAGTTCTTC.